The 30 T cell receptor beta chains given below trace back to one sample, sequenced in a study of T cell repertoires in cytomegalovirus infection. Antigens of these TCRs are unknown. MiXCR, applied by TCRdb to the reads, yields one record per CDR3 protein. The repertoire holds about 220,000 distinct CDR3 sequences, 38% seen once, with approximately 59% in the top ten. Material: CD8+ T cells from cultured PBMCs, obtained from culture after CMV antigen stimulation. The receptors stem from a human donor in good health (CMV status not recorded). Some clones in this sample may be carry-over from other donors' samples.

The chain combines TRBV12-5 with TRBJ1-6; D is undetermined. The V end lost 0 bases, the J end lost 8 bases, and 11 bases lay between the germline ends. The germline V gene encodes CDR1 LGHNT and CDR2 FRNRAP. The CDR3 is 15 residues long. Here the CDR3 DNA reads TGTGCTAGTGGTTTGGTATTGGGCGTGGATTCACCCCTCCACTTT. This translates into CASGLVLGVDSPLHF.

This clonotype showed up just a few times. The V call is TRBV7-8, the J call TRBJ1-3; D is unclear. Germline CDR1 and CDR2: SGHVS and FQNEAQ. CDR3 length equals 16 residues. V was clipped by 5 bases and J by 0 bases, with 14 bases between them. In DNA form, the CDR3 reads TGTGCCAGCAGCACCGCCATTGGATTCTCTGGAAACACCATATATTTT. It translates to CASSTAIGFSGNTIYF.

The chain links TRBV20-1 to TRBJ1-1; D is unresolved. The germline V and J ends were trimmed by 0 bases and 5 bases, with 16 bases remaining between them. Germline V lookup: CDR1 DFQATT, CDR2 SNEGSKA (reference sequence). The CDR3 totals 15 residues. CDR3: CSARDWEGRLTEAFF. Written as DNA, the CDR3 is TGCAGTGCTAGAGATTGGGAGGGAAGGTTAACTGAAGCTTTCTTT.

The CDR3 sequence is CASSGGDQETQYF. Here the CDR3 DNA reads TGTGCCAGCAGCGGGGGGGACCAAGAGACCCAGTACTTC. V and J are TRBV7-3 and TRBJ2-5; 7 bases align to TRBD2. CDR3 length: 13 amino acids. V shed 5 bases, J shed 0 bases, and the junction held 0 bases outside the gene matches. Germline V gives CDR1 SGHTA, CDR2 FQGTGA. Complete variable domain (other parts from reference TRBV7-3 and TRBJ2-5): GAGVSQTPSNKVTEKGKYVELRCDPISGHTALYWYRQSLGQGPEFLIYFQGTGAADDSGLPNDRFFAVRPEGSVSTLKIQRTERGDSAVYLCASSGGDQETQYFGPGTRLLVL.

This clonotype was observed many times. The chain carries TRBV7-6 and TRBJ1-1, with unresolved D. Germline V lookup: CDR1 SGHVS, CDR2 FNYEAQ. V was cut by 4 bases and J by 5 bases, with 11 bases left in between. This CDR3 is 13 amino acids long. CDR3 amino acids: CASSSGGGTEAFF. The CDR3 DNA sequence: TGTGCCAGCAGCTCGGGAGGAGGGACTGAAGCTTTCTTT. Full variable domain (missing parts from reference TRBV7-6 and TRBJ1-1): GAGVSQSPRYKVTKRGQDVALRCDPISGHVSLYWYRQALGQGPEFLTYFNYEAQQDKSGLPNDRFSAERPEGSISTLTIQRTEQRDSAMYRCASSSGGGTEAFFGQGTRLTVV.

This clonotype was recorded a few times. The chain has TRBV12-3 or TRBV12-4 and TRBJ2-3, with D tentatively TRBD1 (5 bases). This CDR3 is built from 15 residues. The V end lost 5 bases, the J end lost 0 bases, and 12 bases lay between the germline ends. The DNA of the CDR3 is TGTGCCAGCAGTCTCAGGGTTCCTAGCACAGATACGCAGTATTTT. This encodes CASSLRVPSTDTQYF.

This clonotype appeared a few times. J is TRBJ2-5 and V is TRBV5-5; TRBD2 matches at 7 bases. The ends lost 4 bases at V and 3 bases at J; junction bases unmatched: 6. The germline gives CDR1 SGHKS, CDR2 YYEKEE (reference sequence). The CDR3 length is 14 residues. This CDR3 is CASSRRGREETQYF. The CDR3 DNA is TGTGCCAGCAGCCGTCGGGGGAGGGAAGAGACCCAGTACTTC.

This sequence joins TRBV11-2 and TRBJ2-1; 12 bases are a match to TRBD2. In germline, CDR1 is SGHAT, CDR2 FQNNGV. This CDR3 is 15 amino acids long. The V segment lost 1 base and the J segment 7 bases; nucleotides outside the gene matches: 2. The CDR3 spells CASSLGLAGENEQFF. CDR3 coding DNA: TGTGCCAGCAGCTTAGGACTAGCGGGAGAGAATGAGCAGTTCTTC. Supplemented by reference TRBV11-2 and TRBJ2-1, the full variable domain reads EAGVAQSPRYKIIEKRQSVAFWCNPISGHATLYWYQQILGQGPKLLIQFQNNGVVDDSQLPKDRFSAERLKGVDSTLKIQPAKLEDSAVYLCASSLGLAGENEQFFGPGTRLTVL.

The rearrangement links TRBV2 to TRBJ1-1; D is ambiguous. Trimming took off 8 bases at V and 1 base at J, with 11 bases between the two ends. This CDR3 region has 13 residues. Germline values: CDR1 SNHLY, CDR2 FYNNEI. CDR3 bases: TGTGCCAGCTTGGTAAATACGAACACTGAAGCTTTCTTT. Translated: CASLVNTNTEAFF.

V is TRBV7-3 and J is TRBJ2-2, with 9 bases aligning to TRBD1. The germline gives CDR1 SGHTA, CDR2 FQGTGA. CDR3 length: 16 residues. The J segment lost 4 bases and the V segment lost 2 bases, leaving 5 bases of the junction unmatched. CDR3 protein: CASSLGGTGFTGELFF. DNA of the CDR3: TGTGCCAGCAGCTTAGGAGGGACAGGGTTCACCGGGGAGCTGTTTTTT. The entire variable domain, with the rest obtained from reference TRBV7-3 and TRBJ2-2, is as follows: GAGVSQTPSNKVTEKGKYVELRCDPISGHTALYWYRQSLGQGPEFLIYFQGTGAADDSGLPNDRFFAVRPEGSVSTLKIQRTERGDSAVYLCASSLGGTGFTGELFFGEGSRLTVL.

The chain employs TRBV5-1 and TRBJ2-7; D unclear. The germline CDR1 and CDR2 sequences are SGHRS and YFSETQ. The CDR3 spans 14 residues. Trimming removed 2 bases from V and 0 bases from J, with 9 bases in between. CDR3 bases: TGCGCCAGCAGCTTTCAGTCCCACTCCTACGAGCAGTACTTC. Protein: CASSFQSHSYEQYF.

This clonotype occurred a few times. This chain's CDR3 is CASSLGGAFSEAFF. The CDR3 DNA follows: TGTGCCAGCAGCTTAGGAGGGGCCTTTTCTGAAGCTTTCTTT. The chain is built from TRBV11-2 and TRBJ1-1; D might be TRBD1 (5 bases). The CDR3 has 14 amino acids. With 1 base removed from V and 6 bases from J, the gap between germline ends came to 12 bases. CDR1 and CDR2 (germline): SGHAT, FQNNGV.

This clonotype showed up just a few times. The chain employs TRBV6-5 and TRBJ1-1, with D unclear. CDR1 and CDR2 from the germline V gene are MNHEY and SVGAGI. V was pared by 0 bases and J by 0 bases, with 14 bases between. CDR3 length equals 17 residues. CDR3 bases: TGTGCCAGCAGTTACTCGACCCCTTTTGACATGAACACTGAAGCTTTCTTT. Translated, it gives CASSYSTPFDMNTEAFF.

CDR3 amino acids: CASSLALSTGREQYF. The CDR3 DNA follows: TGTGCCAGCAGCTTAGCCCTCTCGACAGGCCGAGAGCAGTACTTC. The chain has TRBV11-2 and TRBJ2-7; weak D call: TRBD1 (6 bases). Germline CDR1 SGHAT, CDR2 FQNNGV. The CDR3 is 15 residues long. Trimming shortened V by 1 base and J by 7 bases, and 17 bases separated the two germline ends.

This clonotype was observed at least ten times. V and J are TRBV27 and TRBJ1-5; D is unresolved. The CDR3 runs to 13 residues. CDR1 MNHEY and CDR2 SMNVEV come from the germline V gene (reference sequence). V was clipped by 4 bases and J by 0 bases, with 4 bases between them. CDR3 sequence: CASSSYSNQPQHF. CDR3 in DNA: TGTGCCAGCAGTTCTTATAGCAATCAGCCCCAGCATTTT.

The chain joins TRBV2 to TRBJ2-2; D might be TRBD1 (5 bases). This CDR3 spans 14 amino acids. The germline V and J ends were trimmed by 4 bases and 7 bases, with 13 bases remaining between them. In germline, CDR1 is SNHLY, CDR2 FYNNEI. The CDR3: CASSVAGLDGELFF. DNA of the CDR3: TGTGCCAGCAGTGTGGCAGGGTTGGACGGGGAGCTGTTTTTT.

The V and J genes are TRBV19 and TRBJ1-1, with D possibly TRBD1 on 5 matching bases. Trimming removed 2 bases from V and 4 bases from J, with 14 bases in between. This CDR3 comprises 15 residues. The V gene's germline CDR1 is LNHDA and CDR2 SQIVND (reference sequence). The CDR3 reads CASSILAGMGTEAFF. The CDR3 bases are TGTGCCAGTAGTATACTCGCAGGGATGGGCACTGAAGCTTTCTTT.

The V gene is TRBV2, the J gene TRBJ2-3, with 8 nucleotides matching TRBD1. This CDR3 is built from 14 residues. The trim removed 6 bases at V and 1 base at J, leaving 3 bases unmatched. Germline loops: CDR1 SNHLY, CDR2 FYNNEI. The DNA of the CDR3 is TGTGCCAGCAGAGAGGGACAGGGCACAGATACGCAGTATTTT. Amino acids: CASREGQGTDTQYF.

The J gene is TRBJ1-2, the V gene TRBV28; TRBD1 matches 7 bases. Germline CDR1 reads MDHEN; CDR2 reads SYDVKM. This CDR3 is built from 13 residues. Trimming at V came to 5 bases and at J to 1 base, leaving 1 base not matched to a gene. In DNA form, the CDR3 reads TGTGCCAGCAGTACAGGGGATAACTATGGCTACACCTTC. This gives the protein CASSTGDNYGYTF.

This chain joins TRBV24-1 and TRBJ2-7, with TRBD1 matching 7 bases. Germline CDR1 reads KGHDR; CDR2 reads SFDVKD. The CDR3 consists of 14 residues. V dropped 4 bases and J dropped 7; count of bases not matched to a gene: 9. CDR3 loop: CATSDPDRPREQYF. The CDR3 DNA follows: TGTGCCACCAGTGACCCGGACAGGCCGAGGGAGCAGTACTTC.

This clonotype has only a few counts. The chain combines TRBV4-1 with TRBJ2-3, with TRBD2 matching over 7 bases. CDR1 and CDR2 (germline): MGHRA, YSYEKL. The J segment lost 2 bases and the V segment lost 4 bases, leaving 6 bases of the junction unmatched. There are 15 residues in the CDR3. The CDR3 here is CASSPRGGVTDTQYF. The CDR3 DNA reads TGCGCCAGCAGCCCCCGGGGAGGGGTCACAGATACGCAGTATTTT.

This clonotype was recorded a few times. The V call is TRBV7-3, the J call TRBJ2-1; no firm D call. Per the germline V gene, CDR1 is SGHTA and CDR2 is FQGTGA. The V end was cut by 5 bases, the J end by 3 bases, with 20 bases between. CDR3 size: 17 residues. DNA of the CDR3: TGTGCCAGCAGCCAAGCTAGTCTGGACCCGCACTACAATGAGCAGTTCTTC. Its translation is CASSQASLDPHYNEQFF.

This clonotype was observed a handful of times. The V and J genes are TRBV11-2 and TRBJ2-1; D might be TRBD2 (6 bases). The germline V gene encodes CDR1 SGHAT and CDR2 FQNNGV. The V gene lost 1 base and the J gene lost 7 bases, with 14 bases spanning the gap. The CDR3 length is 15 residues. The CDR3 loop reads CASSLVGSGRNEQFF. The CDR3 bases are TGTGCCAGCAGCTTAGTCGGGTCAGGGAGGAATGAGCAGTTCTTC.

The J gene is TRBJ1-1, the V gene TRBV7-9; TRBD1 matches at 11 bases. Germline CDR1 is SEHNR and CDR2 is FQNEAQ (reference sequence). The V and J ends lost 4 bases and 4 bases, in that order; junction bases with no gene match: 5. The CDR3 length is 15 residues. The CDR3 spells CASSSAGTGGTEAFF. CDR3 in DNA: TGTGCCAGCAGCTCCGCGGGGACAGGGGGCACTGAAGCTTTCTTT.

This chain links TRBV27 with TRBJ1-5; D might be TRBD1 (5 bases). This CDR3 comprises 15 residues. The germline CDR1 and CDR2 sequences are MNHEY and SMNVEV (reference sequence). Between the trimmed V and J ends, which lost 0 bases and 7 bases, there was a span of 13 bases. The CDR3 here is CASSLSGRAWQPQHF. Here the CDR3 DNA reads TGTGCCAGCAGTTTATCAGGCAGGGCATGGCAGCCCCAGCATTTT.

Only a few counts were recorded for this clonotype. The chain combines TRBV10-3 with TRBJ2-5; 7 bases are shared with TRBD1. V lost 2 bases, J lost 1 base, and 1 base stayed unmatched. This CDR3 has 14 residues. Germline V lookup: CDR1 ENHRY, CDR2 SYGVKD. The CDR3 bases are TGTGCCATCAGTGAGGACAGGGCCCAAGAGACCCAGTACTTC. Translated: CAISEDRAQETQYF.

The chain has TRBV7-2 and TRBJ1-1; TRBD1 agrees at 9 bases. This CDR3 has 13 residues. Germline V gene sequence: CDR1 SGHTA, CDR2 FQGNSA. V shed 5 bases, J shed 11 bases, and the junction held 9 bases outside the gene matches. CDR3 bases: TGTGCCAGCAGCGAGGGACAGGGATGGTCGGCTTTCTTT. Protein sequence: CASSEGQGWSAFF.

This chain uses TRBV5-1 with TRBJ1-3, with D uncertain. The CDR3 consists of 12 residues. In germline, CDR1 is SGHRS, CDR2 YFSETQ. Between the trimmed V and J ends, which lost 6 bases and 3 bases, there was a span of 7 bases. The DNA for the CDR3 is TGCGCCAGCACCTATGATGGAAACACCATATATTTT. This gives the protein CASTYDGNTIYF.

The genes are TRBV5-1 and TRBJ1-2; D may be TRBD1 (6 bases). Trimming removed 5 bases at V and 5 bases at J, with 16 bases between. CDR1 SGHRS and CDR2 YFSETQ come from the germline V gene. The CDR3 sequence is 14 residues long. CDR3 loop: CASSRTGTKYGYTF. The CDR3 DNA reads as TGCGCCAGCAGTCGTACCGGGACAAAATATGGCTACACCTTC.

The CDR3 spells CSVEDLGGRGYGYTF. The CDR3 nucleotides read TGCAGCGTTGAAGATCTAGGGGGCCGGGGCTATGGCTACACCTTC. J is TRBJ1-2 and V is TRBV29-1; 7 bases are shared with TRBD1. Losses at the gene ends were 0 bases for V and 4 bases for J; bases not matched to a gene: 8. Germline V gene sequence: CDR1 SQVTM, CDR2 ANQGSEA. CDR3 length equals 15 residues.